The rows below give T cell receptor beta chains drawn from one sample of a study of beta chain features in type 1 diabetes. Sequencing used immunoSEQ multiplex PCR; TCRdb keeps in-frame clones, though not all of them. The profile shows hundreds of thousands of clones, about 14% of them singletons. Sequenced: naive CD4+ T cells from blood. The origin of the receptors is a man aged 18 to 29 with type 1 diabetes. Each CDR3 is given with its conserved first and last residue. The D gene is left open where the match is weak. Clone size, where shown, is once, few, many, or a class for clones that have expanded.

V: TRBV29-1; D: NA; J: TRBJ1-1; size: few; CDR3: CSAIREGRTTEAFF; DNA: TGCAGCGCCATCCGGGAGGGGCGGACCACTGAAGCTTTCTTT
V: TRBV30; D: NA; J: TRBJ2-5; size: NA; CDR3: CAWRVAIGVETQYF; DNA: TGTGCCTGGAGGGTAGCGATCGGGGTAGAGACCCAGTACTTC
V: TRBV7-9; D: NA; J: TRBJ1-4; size: NA; CDR3: CASSRGFGTGIDEKLFF; DNA: TGTGCCAGCAGCCGAGGATTCGGGACGGGGATAGACGAAAAACTGTTTTTT
V: TRBV4-1; D: TRBD2; J: TRBJ2-1; size: few; CDR3: CASSPGGSGNEQFF; DNA: TGCGCCAGCAGCCCGGGGGGAAGCGGCAATGAGCAGTTCTTC
V: TRBV4-2; D: TRBD1; J: TRBJ1-5; size: NA; CDR3: CASSLGGQGASEPQHF; DNA: TGTGCCAGCAGCCTCGGCGGACAGGGGGCTTCGGAGCCCCAGCATTTT
V: TRBV25-1; D: NA; J: TRBJ1-2; size: once; CDR3: CASSGTGSRVYGYTF; DNA: TGTGCCAGCAGTGGAACAGGGAGTCGAGTCTATGGCTACACCTTC
V: TRBV4-2; D: NA; J: TRBJ2-4; size: few; CDR3: CASSGGPGIQYF; DNA: TGTGCCAGCAGTGGGGGCCCCGGCATTCAGTACTTC
V: TRBV6-6; D: NA; J: TRBJ2-7; size: few; CDR3: CASSLGTSTYEQYF; DNA: TGTGCCAGCAGTTTAGGGACATCGACCTACGAGCAGTACTTC
V: TRBV4-3; D: TRBD1; J: TRBJ2-7; size: NA; CDR3: CASSQGFTGGEQYF; DNA: TGCGCCAGCAGCCAAGGATTCACAGGGGGCGAGCAGTACTTC
V: TRBV5-1; D: TRBD1; J: TRBJ2-1; size: few; CDR3: CASSLRDRPPREQFF; DNA: TGCGCCAGCAGCCTCCGGGACAGGCCTCCCAGGGAGCAGTTCTTC
V: TRBV5-1; D: NA; J: TRBJ1-3; size: few; CDR3: CASTYGGFSGNTIYF; DNA: TGCGCCAGCACCTATGGGGGCTTCTCTGGAAACACCATATATTTT
V: TRBV19; D: NA; J: TRBJ1-1; size: few; CDR3: CASSSQGGSTEAFF; DNA: TGTGCCAGTAGTAGTCAGGGAGGGAGCACTGAAGCTTTCTTT
V: TRBV9; D: TRBD2; J: TRBJ2-1; size: NA; CDR3: CASSVGLAGGHNEQFF; DNA: TGTGCCAGCAGCGTAGGACTAGCGGGGGGTCACAATGAGCAGTTCTTC
V: TRBV10-3; D: TRBD2; J: TRBJ2-1; size: few; CDR3: CAISVAGGNEQFF; DNA: TGTGCCATCAGTGTGGCGGGAGGTAATGAGCAGTTCTTC
V: TRBV28; D: NA; J: TRBJ2-7; size: NA; CDR3: CASRQSSYEQYF; DNA: TGTGCCAGCCGACAGAGCTCCTACGAGCAGTACTTC
V: TRBV18; D: NA; J: TRBJ2-1; size: few; CDR3: CASSPPAGEQFF; DNA: TGTGCCAGCTCACCACCGGCGGGAGAGCAGTTCTTC
V: TRBV29-1; D: NA; J: TRBJ2-7; size: NA; CDR3: CSVETGTFGEQYF; DNA: TGCAGCGTTGAAACAGGGACATTCGGCGAGCAGTACTTC
V: TRBV28; D: NA; J: TRBJ2-7; size: few; CDR3: CASRTGRGFEQYF; DNA: TGTGCCAGCAGGACTGGAAGGGGCTTCGAGCAGTACTTC
V: TRBV5-4; D: NA; J: TRBJ2-1; size: few; CDR3: CASSLAHRDNEQFF; DNA: TGTGCCAGCAGCTTGGCCCACAGGGACAATGAGCAGTTCTTC
V: TRBV28; D: TRBD1; J: TRBJ1-2; size: NA; CDR3: CASSPSRGPNYGYTF; DNA: TGTGCCAGCAGTCCTTCGAGGGGGCCCAACTATGGCTACACCTTC
V: TRBV7-2; D: NA; J: TRBJ2-6; size: few; CDR3: CASSPSGANVLTF; DNA: TGTGCCAGCAGCCCCTCTGGGGCCAACGTCCTGACTTTC
V: TRBV5-4; D: TRBD2; J: TRBJ2-1; size: NA; CDR3: CASSEYTGLAGGYNEQFF; DNA: TGTGCCAGCAGCGAATACACCGGACTAGCGGGGGGATACAATGAGCAGTTCTTC
V: TRBV2; D: NA; J: TRBJ2-1; size: few; CDR3: CASSEGPQFF; DNA: TGTGCCAGCAGTGAAGGGCCCCAGTTCTTC
V: TRBV23-1; D: NA; J: TRBJ1-5; size: NA; CDR3: CASSQWPSNQPQHF; DNA: TGCGCCAGCAGTCAATGGCCGAGCAATCAGCCCCAGCATTTT
V: TRBV5-6; D: TRBD1; J: TRBJ2-1; size: few; CDR3: CASSRAGTGNNEQFF; DNA: TGTGCCAGCAGCCGTGCCGGGACAGGGAACAATGAGCAGTTCTTC
V: TRBV5-6; D: TRBD1; J: TRBJ1-4; size: NA; CDR3: CASSHRGVNEKLFF; DNA: TGTGCCAGCAGCCACAGGGGGGTGAATGAAAAACTGTTTTTT
V: TRBV30; D: TRBD1; J: TRBJ2-6; size: few; CDR3: CAWSRGQGAANVLTF; DNA: TGTGCCTGGTCCCGTGGACAGGGGGCAGCCAACGTCCTGACTTTC
V: TRBV6-4; D: TRBD1; J: TRBJ1-4; size: few; CDR3: CASSADRGTEKLFF; DNA: TGTGCCAGCAGCGCAGACAGGGGCACTGAAAAACTGTTTTTT
V: TRBV5-6; D: NA; J: TRBJ1-1; size: NA; CDR3: CASSFRVTEAFF; DNA: TGTGCCAGCAGCTTTAGGGTTACTGAAGCTTTCTTT
V: TRBV5-4; D: NA; J: TRBJ2-3; size: NA; CDR3: CASSLRGALTDTQYF; DNA: TGTGCCAGCAGCTTGCGGGGGGCCCTCACAGATACGCAGTATTTT
V: TRBV7-2; D: NA; J: TRBJ2-5; size: NA; CDR3: CASSLAAAKETQYF; DNA: TGTGCCAGCAGCTTAGCGGCCGCCAAAGAGACCCAGTACTTC
V: TRBV6-6; D: NA; J: TRBJ2-4; size: few; CDR3: CASSYGLAKNIQYF; DNA: TGTGCCAGCAGTTACGGATTAGCCAAAAACATTCAGTACTTC
V: TRBV21-1; D: NA; J: TRBJ2-5; size: few; CDR3: CASSKGLAAEIETQYF; DNA: TGTGCCAGCAGCAAGGGGCTAGCGGCGGAGATTGAGACCCAGTACTTC
V: TRBV6-5; D: TRBD2; J: TRBJ2-5; size: NA; CDR3: CASSPGATSGAQYF; DNA: TGTGCCAGCAGCCCCGGGGCTACCAGCGGGGCCCAGTACTTC
V: TRBV6-6; D: NA; J: TRBJ2-7; size: once; CDR3: CASSYWVGRVGEQYF; DNA: TGTGCCAGCAGTTACTGGGTAGGGAGAGTCGGCGAGCAGTACTTC
V: TRBV18; D: NA; J: TRBJ2-3; size: few; CDR3: CASSPLGSTDTQYF; DNA: TGTGCCAGCTCACCGCTGGGGAGCACAGATACGCAGTATTTT
V: TRBV7-2; D: NA; J: TRBJ2-1; size: few; CDR3: CASSLMAARGYNEQFF; DNA: TGTGCCAGCAGCTTAATGGCGGCACGCGGGTACAATGAGCAGTTCTTC
V: TRBV18; D: TRBD1; J: TRBJ1-1; size: few; CDR3: CASSPGTGPTMNTEAFF; DNA: TGTGCCAGCTCACCTGGGACAGGGCCGACTATGAACACTGAAGCTTTCTTT
V: TRBV5-4; D: TRBD2; J: TRBJ2-1; size: NA; CDR3: CASSSTSGAKDEQFF; DNA: TGTGCCAGCAGCTCGACTAGCGGGGCGAAGGACGAGCAGTTCTTC
V: TRBV6-1; D: NA; J: TRBJ2-7; size: NA; CDR3: CASSTTGFYEQYF; DNA: TGTGCCAGCAGTACTACAGGGTTCTACGAGCAGTACTTC
V: TRBV10-3; D: NA; J: TRBJ1-5; size: NA; CDR3: CATQPQFPGNQPQHF; DNA: TGTGCCACCCAACCTCAGTTTCCAGGCAATCAGCCCCAGCATTTT
V: TRBV5-1; D: NA; J: TRBJ2-7; size: NA; CDR3: CASREPAGDEQYF; DNA: TGCGCCAGCAGGGAACCGGCCGGGGACGAGCAGTACTTC
V: TRBV7-2; D: NA; J: TRBJ1-2; size: few; CDR3: CASSATGRGTNYGYTF; DNA: TGTGCCAGCAGCGCCACAGGGAGGGGAACTAACTATGGCTACACCTTC
V: TRBV7-9; D: NA; J: TRBJ1-2; size: few; CDR3: CASTDNYGYTF; DNA: TGTGCCAGTACAGATAACTATGGCTACACCTTC
V: TRBV9; D: NA; J: TRBJ2-2; size: NA; CDR3: CASSVEGEAGELFF; DNA: TGTGCCAGCAGCGTAGAAGGGGAGGCCGGGGAGCTGTTTTTT
V: TRBV30; D: NA; J: TRBJ1-3; size: NA; CDR3: CAWMGALGSGNTIYF; DNA: TGTGCCTGGATGGGAGCTTTAGGATCTGGAAACACCATATATTTT
V: TRBV27; D: TRBD2; J: TRBJ2-7; size: NA; CDR3: CASSGGYEQYF; DNA: TGTGCCAGCAGCGGGGGGTACGAGCAGTACTTC
V: TRBV4-1; D: NA; J: TRBJ2-1; size: NA; CDR3: CASSQVPKDYNEQFF; DNA: TGCGCCAGCAGCCAAGTCCCTAAGGACTACAATGAGCAGTTCTTC
V: TRBV30; D: NA; J: TRBJ1-1; size: few; CDR3: CAWGKNANTEAFF; DNA: TGTGCCTGGGGGAAAAACGCCAACACTGAAGCTTTCTTT
V: TRBV7-2; D: NA; J: TRBJ2-7; size: few; CDR3: CASSLSDMTYEQYF; DNA: TGTGCCAGCAGCTTATCAGATATGACCTACGAGCAGTACTTC
V: TRBV2; D: NA; J: TRBJ1-2; size: few; CDR3: CASRAGSGYGYTF; DNA: TGTGCCAGCAGAGCAGGGTCAGGGTATGGCTACACCTTC
V: TRBV7-9; D: NA; J: TRBJ2-1; size: NA; CDR3: CASSLVGGSPFHEQFF; DNA: TGTGCCAGCAGCTTAGTAGGGGGGAGCCCGTTCCATGAGCAGTTCTTC
V: TRBV15; D: NA; J: TRBJ2-3; size: NA; CDR3: CATSRRQGTDTQYF; DNA: TGTGCCACCAGCCGGCGGCAGGGCACAGATACGCAGTATTTT
V: TRBV29-1; D: NA; J: TRBJ2-3; size: NA; CDR3: CSAMGPSTDTQYF; DNA: TGCAGCGCTATGGGACCTAGCACAGATACGCAGTATTTT
V: TRBV28; D: TRBD1; J: TRBJ2-1; size: NA; CDR3: CASMRPTGGFDEQFF; DNA: TGTGCCAGCATGAGACCGACAGGGGGCTTCGATGAGCAGTTCTTC